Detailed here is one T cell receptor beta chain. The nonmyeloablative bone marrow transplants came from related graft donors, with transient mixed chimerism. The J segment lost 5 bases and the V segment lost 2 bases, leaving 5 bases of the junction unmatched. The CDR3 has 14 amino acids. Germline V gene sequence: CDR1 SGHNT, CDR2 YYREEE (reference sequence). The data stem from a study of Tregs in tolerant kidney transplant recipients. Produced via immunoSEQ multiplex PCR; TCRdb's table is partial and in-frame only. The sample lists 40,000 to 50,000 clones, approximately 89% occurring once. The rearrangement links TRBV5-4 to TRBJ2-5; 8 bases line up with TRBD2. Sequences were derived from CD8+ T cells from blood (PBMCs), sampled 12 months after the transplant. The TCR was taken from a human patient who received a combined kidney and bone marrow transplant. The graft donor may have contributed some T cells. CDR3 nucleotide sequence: TGTGCCAGCAGCTTTCGGGGGGGCGGGGAGACCCAGTACTTC. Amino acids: CASSFRGGGETQYF.